This T cell receptor beta chain was obtained from a study of long-term antiretroviral therapy in people with HIV. Study results and limitations: Diversity rose after ART but stayed below transplant donor controls. HIV repertoire CDR3 lengths ranged less widely than those of controls.

Note on this clone: As yet, its antigen is unknown.

Every specimen held between roughly 0.85-10 million cryopreserved PBMC. These were thawed and washed before DNA extraction. The libraries were made with immunoSEQ v3.0 at survey level. Sequencing used immunoSEQ multiplex PCR; TCRdb keeps in-frame clones, though not all of them. The table lists fewer than 15,000 clones, almost 80% of them singletons, with approximately 10% in the top ten. The TCR was taken from a woman aged 40 to 55 with HIV. Sequencing used unsorted PBMCs, obtained 0.8 years before starting antiretroviral therapy.

The DNA for the CDR3 is TGTGCCAGTACGGGAGACAGGGAATTCGGTGGCTACACCTTC. This translates into CASTGDREFGGYTF. This rearrangement joins TRBV19 to TRBJ1-2, with 7 positions matching TRBD1. The length of the CDR3 is 14 residues. Per germline, CDR1 LNHDA and CDR2 SQIVND (reference sequence). The ends lost 7 bases at V and 7 bases at J; junction bases unmatched: 12.